This T cell receptor beta chain was found in a study of spatial heterogeneity in lung cancer. Study conclusions and caveats: Resection blood, more than follow-up blood, showed ubiquitous expanded tumor TCRs.

The sample's time point: sample taken at primary tumor resection. From tumor, nontumor lung or frozen PBMC, whole RNA was taken unsorted for sequencing. TCRdb reprocessed the 5' RACE reads via MiXCR and lists one record per CDR3 protein. The table records 12,000 or so distinct CDR3 sequences, about 13% of them present only once. The CDR3 is 14 residues long. Germline trimming cut 8 bases from V and 8 bases from J; bases unmatched to any gene: 14. Germline assignment: CDR1 MNHEY and CDR2 SMNVEV (reference sequence). This clonotype was observed at least ten times. Its antigen is unknown. The TCR was taken from a female donor with early-stage non-small cell lung cancer. The starting material was PBMCs, obtained at surgery. The rearrangement links TRBV27 to TRBJ1-2; 7 bases agree with TRBD1. CDR3 in amino acids: CASGRYRGGEGYTF. The CDR3 bases are TGTGCCAGCGGAAGATACAGGGGAGGCGAAGGCTACACCTTC.